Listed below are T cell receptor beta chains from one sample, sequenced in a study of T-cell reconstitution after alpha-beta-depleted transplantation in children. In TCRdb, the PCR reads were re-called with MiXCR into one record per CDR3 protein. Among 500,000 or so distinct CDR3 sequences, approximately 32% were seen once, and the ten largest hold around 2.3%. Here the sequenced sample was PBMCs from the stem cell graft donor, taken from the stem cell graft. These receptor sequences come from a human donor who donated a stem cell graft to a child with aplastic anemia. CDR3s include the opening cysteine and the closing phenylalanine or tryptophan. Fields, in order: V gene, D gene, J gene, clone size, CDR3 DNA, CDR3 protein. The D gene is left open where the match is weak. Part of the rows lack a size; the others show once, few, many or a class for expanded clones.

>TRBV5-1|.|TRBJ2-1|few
TGCGCCAGCAGCAGCGCGAGAGCCTCCTACAATGAGCAGTTCTTC
CASSSARASYNEQFF
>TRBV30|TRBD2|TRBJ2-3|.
TGTGCCTGGAGTGCACTAGCGGGGATCACAAGGACAGATACGCAGTATTTT
CAWSALAGITRTDTQYF
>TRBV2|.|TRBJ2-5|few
TGTGCCAGCAGTGAAGAAGTTTTACGAGAGACCCAGTACTTC
CASSEEVLRETQYF
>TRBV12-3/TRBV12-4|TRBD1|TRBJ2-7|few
TGTGCCAGCAGTTTCGGCAGGGGGAGCGAGCAGTACTTC
CASSFGRGSEQYF
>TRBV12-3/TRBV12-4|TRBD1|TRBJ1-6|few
TGTGCCAGCAGCCCGGGACAGCGGCAAACCCCCTATAATTCACCCCTCCACTTT
CASSPGQRQTPYNSPLHF
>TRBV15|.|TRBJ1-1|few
TGTGCCACCAGCAGAGGGCAGGTTAACACTGAAGCTTTCTTT
CATSRGQVNTEAFF
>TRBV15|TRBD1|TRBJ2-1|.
TGTGCCACCAGCAGAGGGACAGGGGGCTTGAATGAGCAGTTCTTC
CATSRGTGGLNEQFF
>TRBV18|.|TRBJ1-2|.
TGTGCCAGCTCACCCCAGGAGGGGATAAAGGACTATGGCTACACCTTC
CASSPQEGIKDYGYTF
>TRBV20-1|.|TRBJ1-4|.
TGCAGTGCTAGCAGCTTTAATGAAAAACTGTTTTTT
CSASSFNEKLFF
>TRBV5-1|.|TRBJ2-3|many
TGTGCCAGCAGTTATAACACAGATACGCAGTATTTT
CASSYNTDTQYF
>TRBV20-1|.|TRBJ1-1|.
TGCAGTGCTAGAGTTGTCGACAGTGTGACTGAAGCTTTCTTT
CSARVVDSVTEAFF
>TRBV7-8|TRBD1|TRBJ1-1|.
TGTGCCAGCAGTTCACAGGGGCCGTTTGAAGCTTTCTTT
CASSSQGPFEAFF
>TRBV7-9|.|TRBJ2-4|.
TGTGCCAGCAGCTCCGAGGACGGTCAACTAGCCAAAAACATTCAGTACTTC
CASSSEDGQLAKNIQYF
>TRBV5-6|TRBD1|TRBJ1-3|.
TGTGCCAGCAGCTCAGTAGACAGGGTAATAGGAAGCTCTGGAAACACCATATATTTT
CASSSVDRVIGSSGNTIYF
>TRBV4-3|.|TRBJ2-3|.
TGCGCCAGCAGCCAAGGGGCCGGGGGCAATACGCAGTATTTT
CASSQGAGGNTQYF
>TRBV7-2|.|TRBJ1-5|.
TGTGCCAGCAGCTTAGGATTGGGGGGCGCGGGGGATCAGCCCCAGCATTTT
CASSLGLGGAGDQPQHF
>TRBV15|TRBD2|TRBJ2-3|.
TGTGCCACCAGCAGAGAAGCGGGAGAGGTCACAGATACGCAGTATTTT
CATSREAGEVTDTQYF
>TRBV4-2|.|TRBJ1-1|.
TGTGCCAGCAGCCAAGATCAGGGGAGGGGCACTGAAGCTTTCTTT
CASSQDQGRGTEAFF
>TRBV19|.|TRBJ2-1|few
TGTGCCAGTAGCCTTCTACCGTGGGATGAGCAGTTCTTC
CASSLLPWDEQFF
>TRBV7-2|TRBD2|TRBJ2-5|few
TGTGCCAGCAGCTACTCCAGCGGGATCAAAGAGACCCAGTACTTC
CASSYSSGIKETQYF
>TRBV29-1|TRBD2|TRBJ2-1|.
TGCAGCGTTGAACTAGCGGGATACTTTGAGCAGTTCTTC
CSVELAGYFEQFF
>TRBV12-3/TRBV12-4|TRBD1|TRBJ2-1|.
TGTGCCAGCAGTTTAACCGACAGGGCCTACAATGAGCAGTTCTTC
CASSLTDRAYNEQFF
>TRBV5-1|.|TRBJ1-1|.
TGCGCCAGCCAACCGCACGACCTGAACACTGAAGCTTTCTTT
CASQPHDLNTEAFF
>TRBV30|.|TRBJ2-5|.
TGTGCCTATGGTCGGGAGACCCAGTACTTC
CAYGRETQYF
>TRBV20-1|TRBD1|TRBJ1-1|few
TGCAGTGCTAGATTTGGGACAGGGAACACTGAAGCTTTCTTT
CSARFGTGNTEAFF
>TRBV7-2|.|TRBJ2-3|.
TGTGCCAGCAGCCCCACAGGGTTGGGCACGCAGTATTTT
CASSPTGLGTQYF
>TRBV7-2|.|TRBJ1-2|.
TGTGCCAGCAGCTTAGATTATGGGGGCTATGGCTACACCTTC
CASSLDYGGYGYTF
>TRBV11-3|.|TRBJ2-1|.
TGTGCCAGCAGCTTAGGAGAACTCAAGATGATCAACAATGAGCAGTTCTTC
CASSLGELKMINNEQFF
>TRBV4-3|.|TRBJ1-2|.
TGCGCCAGCAGCCAAGGGATAGGGACGGAGGGCTACACCTTC
CASSQGIGTEGYTF
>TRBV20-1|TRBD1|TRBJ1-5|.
TGCAGTGCTAGAAGGGGGCAGAATAATGGGCAGCCCCAGCATTTT
CSARRGQNNGQPQHF
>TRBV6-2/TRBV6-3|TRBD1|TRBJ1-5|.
TGTGCCAGCAGTTACGGACAGGGGGCCCTTAGCAATCAGCCCCAGCATTTT
CASSYGQGALSNQPQHF
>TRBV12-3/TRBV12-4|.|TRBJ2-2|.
TGTGCCAGTTTGTGGGCCGGGGAGCTGTTTTTT
CASLWAGELFF
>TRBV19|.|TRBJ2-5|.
TGTGCCAGTAGTATTTCGACAGTCCTCCCCCAAGAGACCCAGTACTTC
CASSISTVLPQETQYF
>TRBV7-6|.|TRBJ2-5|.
TGTGCCAGCAGTTCTGCTGCGGGATCTCAAGAGACCCAGTGCTTC
CASSSAAGSQETQCF
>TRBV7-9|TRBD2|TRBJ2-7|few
TGTGCCAGCAGCCCGCCGCCGGGCGGGAGCTCCTACGAGCAGTACTTC
CASSPPPGGSSYEQYF
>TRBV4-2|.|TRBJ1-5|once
TGTGCCAGCAGCCAAGGACTAACTGGCCCTGATCAGCCCCAGCATTTT
CASSQGLTGPDQPQHF
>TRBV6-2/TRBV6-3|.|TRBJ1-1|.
TGTGCCAGCAAACCCAGGGAATATGCTGAAGCTTTCTTT
CASKPREYAEAFF
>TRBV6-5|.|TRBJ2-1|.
TGTGCCAGCAGTTACGCGGGACACTACAATGAGCAGTTCTTC
CASSYAGHYNEQFF
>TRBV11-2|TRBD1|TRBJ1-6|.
TGTGCCAGCAGCTGGGGACAGGCAGGCTCACCCCTCCACTTT
CASSWGQAGSPLHF
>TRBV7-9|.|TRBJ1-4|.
TGTGCCAGCAGCAAAGCAGAAATCGAAAAACTGTTTTTT
CASSKAEIEKLFF
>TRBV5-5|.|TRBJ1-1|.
TGTGCCAGCAGCGGTGGACCTGAAGCTTTCTTT
CASSGGPEAFF
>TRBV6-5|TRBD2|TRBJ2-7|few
TGTGCCAGCAGTTACTCGATGCCGGGGACTAGCGGGATGTGGGAGCAGTACTTC
CASSYSMPGTSGMWEQYF
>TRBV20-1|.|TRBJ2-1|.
TGCAGTGCTCTGAATAACAATGAGCAGTTCTTC
CSALNNNEQFF
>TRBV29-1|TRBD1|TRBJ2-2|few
TGCAGCGGTTCGGGACAGGGGAACACCGGGGAGCTGTTTTTT
CSGSGQGNTGELFF
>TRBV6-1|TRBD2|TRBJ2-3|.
TGTGCCAGCAGTGAGACGGTTGTAGGACTAGCGGGAGGAGATACGCAGTATTTT
CASSETVVGLAGGDTQYF
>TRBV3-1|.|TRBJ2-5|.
TGTGCCAGCAGCCACGGGGGTGGGCTGGAGACCCAGTACTTC
CASSHGGGLETQYF
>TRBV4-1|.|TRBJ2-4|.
TGCGCCAGCAGCCAAGATCAGGGGGGACAGTCGGTCAAGCTGGCCAAAAACATTCAGTACTTC
CASSQDQGGQSVKLAKNIQYF
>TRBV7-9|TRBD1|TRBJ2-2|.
TGTGCCAGCAGCTTATCAACAGGGGGCCACACCGGGGAGCTGTTTTTT
CASSLSTGGHTGELFF
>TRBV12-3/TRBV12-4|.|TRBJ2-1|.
TGTGCCAGCAGACAGACGGGCGGAAATGAGCAGTTCTTC
CASRQTGGNEQFF
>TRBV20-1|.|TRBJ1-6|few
TGCAGTGCTAGAGGGGTTGGACAGCCCTATAATTCACCCCTCCACTTT
CSARGVGQPYNSPLHF
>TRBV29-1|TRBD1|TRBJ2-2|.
TGCAGCGCCACCTTGGGGACAGGGTACACCGGGGAGCTGTTTTTT
CSATLGTGYTGELFF
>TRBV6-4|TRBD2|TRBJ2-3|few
TGTGCCACCTCGCGGACTAGCGGGAGCACAGATACGCAGTATTTT
CATSRTSGSTDTQYF
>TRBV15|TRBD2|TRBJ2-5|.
TGTGCCACCAGCAAGGAAAGGGCGGGAGTCGGGGAGACCCAGTACTTC
CATSKERAGVGETQYF
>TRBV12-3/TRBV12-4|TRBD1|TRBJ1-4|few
TGTGCCAGCAGTTTTGGGACAGGGGATAATGAAAAACTGTTTTTT
CASSFGTGDNEKLFF
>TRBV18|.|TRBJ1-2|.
TGTGCCAGCTCACCACCGCCGGGAGAAGTAGGTGGCTACACCTTC
CASSPPPGEVGGYTF